This T cell receptor beta chain originates from a study of shared clonotypes between healthy human individuals. Overall study context: Each donor had three CD4 naive, three CD4 memory, two CD8 naive and one CD8 memory plate.

Study results and limitations: An expected dependence of interdonor clonotype sharing on sequencing depth was noted.

The repertoire was sequenced with immunoSEQ multiplex PCR; TCRdb's copy has only in-frame clones and lacks some. The sample lists around 2.1 million clones; roughly 91% were seen once. CDR3 length equals 13 residues. Per germline, CDR1 MNHEY and CDR2 SMNVEV (reference sequence). Trimming cost V 8 bases and J 7 bases, with 12 bases left between them. As defined, naive CD8 cells were CD45RO-negative and positively selected for CCR7, with terminally differentiated effector memory CD45RA+ cells excluded. About this clone itself: Its specificity is unknown.

The source is a man aged 18 to 30 in good health. Some clones in this sample may be carry-over from other donors' samples. The chain has TRBV27 and TRBJ1-6; D gene unclear. The sample taken for sequencing was naive CD8+ T cells from PBMCs. The CDR3 coding sequence is TGTGCCAGCGCCTGGGGTGGAAATTCACCCCTCCACTTT. This sequence encodes CASAWGGNSPLHF.